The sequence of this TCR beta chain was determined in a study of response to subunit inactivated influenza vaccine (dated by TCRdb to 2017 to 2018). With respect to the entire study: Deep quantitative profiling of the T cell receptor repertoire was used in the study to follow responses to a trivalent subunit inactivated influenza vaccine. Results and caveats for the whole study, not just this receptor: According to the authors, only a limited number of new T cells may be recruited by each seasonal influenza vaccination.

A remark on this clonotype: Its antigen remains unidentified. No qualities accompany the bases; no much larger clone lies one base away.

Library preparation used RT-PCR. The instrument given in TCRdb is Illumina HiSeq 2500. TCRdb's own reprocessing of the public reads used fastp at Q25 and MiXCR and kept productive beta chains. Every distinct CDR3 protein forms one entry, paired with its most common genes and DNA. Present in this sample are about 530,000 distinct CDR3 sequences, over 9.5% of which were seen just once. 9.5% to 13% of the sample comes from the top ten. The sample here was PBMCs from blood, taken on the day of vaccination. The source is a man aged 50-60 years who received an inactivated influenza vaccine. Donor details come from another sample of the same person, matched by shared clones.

The CDR3 region reads CAWRGTGQSPLHF. The DNA is TGTGCCTGGAGAGGGACAGGGCAATCACCCCTCCACTTT. The rearrangement combines TRBV30 with TRBJ1-6; 9 nucleotides in the junction match TRBD1. Reading from cysteine to phenylalanine, the CDR3 counts 13 amino acids. Only CDR3 DNA is held: 39 bases, read in frame from base 1. V trim: 3 bases; J trim: 10 bases; unmatched bases: 4. Per the germline V gene (reference sequence), GTSNPN is the CDR1 and SVGIG is the CDR2.